This T cell receptor beta chain was recorded in a study of T-cell reconstitution after alpha-beta-depleted transplantation in children. Overall study findings and caveats: Surviving recipient T cells and intrathymic progenitors accounted for some patients' high TCRbeta diversity at day 60.

The TCRbeta library was prepared with unique molecular identifiers. TCRdb processed the PCR reads anew with MiXCR; each CDR3 protein has one entry. This table has fewer than 550,000 distinct CDR3 sequences, approximately 10% appearing once. In its sample, this clonotype was seen once. Its antigen is still unknown. V lost 8 bases to trimming and J lost 5 bases, with 15 bases between them. From germline, CDR1 is ENHRY and CDR2 SYGVKD. This CDR3 has 14 amino acids. This chain connects TRBV10-3 to TRBJ2-2, with a possible D match to TRBD1 (5 bases). Sequencing used PBMCs, mostly from graft donor cells, obtained 180 days after TCRalphabeta/CD19-depleted stem cell transplant. The TCR comes from a female patient aged 2-9 years who had a stem cell transplant for aplastic anemia, so the T cells may come from the graft donor. CDR3 residues: CAIRTQGLTGELFF. In DNA, the CDR3 is TGTGCCATCCGGACGCAGGGATTGACCGGGGAGCTGTTTTTT.